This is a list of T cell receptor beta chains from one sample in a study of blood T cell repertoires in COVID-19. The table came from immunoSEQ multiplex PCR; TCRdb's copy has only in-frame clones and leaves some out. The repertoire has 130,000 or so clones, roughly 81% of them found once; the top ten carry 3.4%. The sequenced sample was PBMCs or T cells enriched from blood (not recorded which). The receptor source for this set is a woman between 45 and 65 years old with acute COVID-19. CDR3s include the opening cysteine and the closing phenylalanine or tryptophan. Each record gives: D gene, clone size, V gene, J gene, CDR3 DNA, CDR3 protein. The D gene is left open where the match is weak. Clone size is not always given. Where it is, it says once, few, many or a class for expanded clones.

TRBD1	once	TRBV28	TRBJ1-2	TGTGCCAGCAGTTCTGGACAGGGGAGCTATGGCTACACCTTC	CASSSGQGSYGYTF
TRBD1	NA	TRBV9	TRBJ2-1	TGTGCCAGCAGCGCTCAAGCAGGGACAGGCCACAATGAGCAGTTCTTC	CASSAQAGTGHNEQFF
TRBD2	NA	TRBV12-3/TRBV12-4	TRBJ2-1	TGTGCCAGCAGTACAACTAGCGGGTCGGGTCAGTTCTTC	CASSTTSGSGQFF
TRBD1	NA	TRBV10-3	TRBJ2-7	TGTGCCATCAGTGAGTCGGGACAGGGGACCTACGAGCAGTACTTC	CAISESGQGTYEQYF
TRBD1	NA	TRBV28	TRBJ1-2	TGTGCCAGCAGTTTTGTTAGGGACAGGGAGGTCTATGGCTACACCTTC	CASSFVRDREVYGYTF
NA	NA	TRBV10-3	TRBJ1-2	TGTGCCATCAGTGAGTCGGCCGGAGGGGGCTACACCTTC	CAISESAGGGYTF
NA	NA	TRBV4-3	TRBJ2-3	TGCGCCAGCAGCCTTGGCGGGGACACAGATACGCAGTATTTT	CASSLGGDTDTQYF
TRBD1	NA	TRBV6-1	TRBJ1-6	TGTGCCAGCAGTGAATACCGGGACAGGAGGCCACCCCTCCACTTT	CASSEYRDRRPPLHF
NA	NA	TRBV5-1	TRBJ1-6	TGCGCCAGCAGCTTGGGGGGGCAAAACAATTCACCCCTCCACTTT	CASSLGGQNNSPLHF
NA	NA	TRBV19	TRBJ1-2	TGTGCCAGTAGTATAGATCGGGTGGGTTACGGCTACACCTTC	CASSIDRVGYGYTF
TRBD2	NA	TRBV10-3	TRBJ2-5	TGTGCCACCCTAAGCGGGAAGGGAGAGACCCAGTACTTC	CATLSGKGETQYF
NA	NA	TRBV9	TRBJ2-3	TGTGCCAGCAGCGTAGCTAGCACAGATACGCAGTATTTT	CASSVASTDTQYF
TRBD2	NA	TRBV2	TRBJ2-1	TGTGCCAGCAGCGGACTAGCGGGAGGAGGGGCCCATGAGCAGTTCTTC	CASSGLAGGGAHEQFF
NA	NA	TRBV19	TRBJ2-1	TGTGCCAGTAGTAGAGCTCAGGGTTCCTACAATGAGCAGTTCTTC	CASSRAQGSYNEQFF
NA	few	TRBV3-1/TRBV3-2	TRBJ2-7	TGTGCCAGCAGCCAACCTTCGGTACTTGGCTACGAGCAGTACTTC	CASSQPSVLGYEQYF
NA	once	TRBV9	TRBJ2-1	TGTGCCAGCAGCCTCAGGGGCGGGGGCAATGAGCAGTTCTTC	CASSLRGGGNEQFF
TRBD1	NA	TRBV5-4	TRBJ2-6	TGTGCCAGCAGCTCAGGTACAGGGGGCGCGTGGGGGGCCAACGTCCTGACTTTC	CASSSGTGGAWGANVLTF
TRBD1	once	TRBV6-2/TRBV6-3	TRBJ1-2	TGTGCCAGCAGCAGACCGGGACAGATTAACTATGGCTACACCTTC	CASSRPGQINYGYTF
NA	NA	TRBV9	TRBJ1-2	TGTGCCAGCAGCCCCGAAGGGAGGGCGTCATATGGCTACACCTTC	CASSPEGRASYGYTF
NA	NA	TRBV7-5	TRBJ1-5	TGTGTCAGAAGCTTTGAGCCCCAGACAGGGAATCAGCCCCAGCATTTT	CVRSFEPQTGNQPQHF
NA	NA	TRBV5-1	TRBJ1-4	TGCGCCAGCAGCTTGGGGACAGCAACTAATGAAAAACTGTTTTTT	CASSLGTATNEKLFF
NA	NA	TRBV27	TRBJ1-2	TGTGCCAGCAGTGGGGCCGGCACCTATGGCTACACCTTC	CASSGAGTYGYTF
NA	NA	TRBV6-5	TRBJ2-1	TGTGCCAGCAGTAGACTGGTTGAGCAGTTCTTC	CASSRLVEQFF
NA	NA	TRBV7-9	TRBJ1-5	TGTGCCAGCAGCTTAGACGGGACAAGTAATCAGCCCCAGCATTTT	CASSLDGTSNQPQHF
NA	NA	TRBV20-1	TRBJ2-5	TGCAGTGCTAGTCCAGGGTGGGAGACCCAGTACTTC	CSASPGWETQYF
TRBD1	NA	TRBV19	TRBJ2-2	TGTGCCAGTAGCTCCGGGACAGGGAAAACCGGGGAGCTGTTTTTT	CASSSGTGKTGELFF
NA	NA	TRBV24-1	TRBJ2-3	TGTGCCACCAGTGATCCCACCCGTCGAGGGCGTAGCACAGATACGCAGTATTTT	CATSDPTRRGRSTDTQYF
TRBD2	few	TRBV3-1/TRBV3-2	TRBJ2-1	TGTGCCAGCAGCCAAGTTGTGGGGACTAGCGGGAGTACCGCCTACAATGAGCAGTTCTTC	CASSQVVGTSGSTAYNEQFF
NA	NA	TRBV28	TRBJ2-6	TGTGCCAGCAGTTTAGAGTCTCATGGGGCCAACGTCCTGACTTTC	CASSLESHGANVLTF
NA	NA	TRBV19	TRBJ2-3	TGTGCCAGTACCCACGGCGGGGACACAGATACGCAGTATTTT	CASTHGGDTDTQYF
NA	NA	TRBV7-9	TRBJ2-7	TGTGCCAGCAGCCCCGGACAACTGGCCTACGAGCAGTACTTC	CASSPGQLAYEQYF
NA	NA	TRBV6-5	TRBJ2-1	TGTGCCAGCAGGATACAGGGGAGGAATGAGCAGTTCTTC	CASRIQGRNEQFF
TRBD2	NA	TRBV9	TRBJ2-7	TGTGCCAGCAGCGAGGGCGGGAGGGCCGGTAACGAGCAGTACTTC	CASSEGGRAGNEQYF
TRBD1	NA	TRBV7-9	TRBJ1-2	TGTGCCAGCAGCGCACAGACAGGGCCAAAGAACTACTATGGCTACACCTTC	CASSAQTGPKNYYGYTF
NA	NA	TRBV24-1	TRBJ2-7	TGTGCCACCAGTGACGTTAGCGGCCCTGGGACCGAGCAGTACTTC	CATSDVSGPGTEQYF
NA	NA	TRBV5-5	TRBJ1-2	TGTGCCAGCAGCTTGGCCGCGAACCCAAACTATGGCTACACCTTC	CASSLAANPNYGYTF
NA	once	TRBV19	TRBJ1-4	TGTGCCAGTAGCCGATTATCCGGACGGGGGTTAAGGCACACTAATGAAAAACTGTTTTTT	CASSRLSGRGLRHTNEKLFF
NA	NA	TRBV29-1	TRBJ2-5	TGCAGCGTTGCAGGCCCATCGACAACCCAAGAGACCCAGTACTTC	CSVAGPSTTQETQYF
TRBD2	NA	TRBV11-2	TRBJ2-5	TGTGCCAGCAGCCCCCGGACTAGCGGGATAGAAGAGACCCAGTACTTC	CASSPRTSGIEETQYF
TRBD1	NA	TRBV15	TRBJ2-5	TGTGCCACCAGCAGGGCTGGACAGGAGGCGACCCAGTACTTC	CATSRAGQEATQYF
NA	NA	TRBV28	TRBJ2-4	TGTGCCAGCAGTTCTCAAAACATTCAGTACTTC	CASSSQNIQYF
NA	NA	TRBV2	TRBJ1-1	TGTGCCAGCAGTGTGCAAGCGGGCAGCACTGAAGCTTTCTTT	CASSVQAGSTEAFF
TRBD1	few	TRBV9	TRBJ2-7	TGTGCCAGCAGCCCCGCGTACAGGGGCACCGAGCAGTACTTC	CASSPAYRGTEQYF
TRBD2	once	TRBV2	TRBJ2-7	TGTGCCACCGGGACTACCGCCTACGAGCAGTACTTC	CATGTTAYEQYF
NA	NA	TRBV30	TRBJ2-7	TGTGCCTGGAGTGTACGATTCAGGTTCGGTATGCAGGGGTTC	CAWSVRFRFGMQGF
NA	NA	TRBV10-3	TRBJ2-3	TGTGCCATCAGTGAGTCAGCGGCGGGGATAACAGATACGCAGTATTTT	CAISESAAGITDTQYF
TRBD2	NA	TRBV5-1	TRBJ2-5	TGCGCCAGCAGTCCCGGGACTAGCCTCCAAGAGACCCAGTACTTC	CASSPGTSLQETQYF